Presented here are 15 T cell receptor beta chains from one specimen sequenced in a study of identifying expanded T cells in peripheral blood. This table comes from immunoSEQ multiplex PCR, and its TCRdb copy is limited to in-frame clones, with some not included. This sample has tens of thousands of clones, with 80% to 85% found just once. The specimen was blood. Receptors were obtained from a person aged 18-70 years in good health.

This clone has only one observation. The rearrangement links TRBV7-2 to TRBJ1-3; weak D call: TRBD1 (6 bases). Trimming left V 5 bases short and J 2 bases short, with 13 bases between. Germline V gene sequence: CDR1 SGHTA, CDR2 FQGNSA. This CDR3 spans 15 amino acids. CDR3 coding DNA: TGTGCCAGCAGCCGTCAGGGGACCCCTGGAAACACCATATATTTT. Translated, it gives CASSRQGTPGNTIYF.

The rearrangement joins TRBV9 to TRBJ2-3; D remains ambiguous. Germline V gene sequence: CDR1 SGDLS, CDR2 YYNGEE. V dropped 0 bases and J dropped 4 bases, with 0 bases sitting between them. The CDR3 runs to 11 residues. CDR3 protein: CASSVADTQYF. As DNA, the CDR3 is TGTGCCAGCAGCGTAGCAGATACGCAGTATTTT.

V is TRBV18 and J is TRBJ2-2; D possibly matches TRBD1 or TRBD2 (6 bases each). The CDR3 is 16 residues long. CDR1 KGHSH and CDR2 LQKENI come from the germline V gene. With 4 bases removed from V and 0 bases from J, the gap between germline ends came to 12 bases. CDR3: CASSRGAGANTGELFF. Here the CDR3 DNA reads TGTGCCAGCTCACGGGGGGCAGGCGCGAACACCGGGGAGCTGTTTTTT.

The chain employs TRBV7-3 and TRBJ2-7, with TRBD1 matching over 12 bases. The V gene's germline CDR1 is SGHTA and CDR2 FQGTGA. The V gene end was trimmed by 0 bases and the J gene end by 5 bases; junction bases not matched to a gene: 2. The CDR3 loop spans 15 amino acids. Here the CDR3 DNA reads TGTGCCAGCAGCTTAACCGGGACAGGGGGCCACGAGCAGTACTTC. Protein sequence: CASSLTGTGGHEQYF.

The rearrangement joins TRBV29-1 to TRBJ1-4; possible D gene TRBD1, 6 bases. There are 13 residues in the CDR3. V was pared by 8 bases and J by 12 bases, with 22 bases between. The germline V gene encodes CDR1 SQVTM and CDR2 ANQGSEA. The CDR3 sequence: CSTQDSRTEELFF. The CDR3 DNA reads as TGCAGCACTCAGGACAGCCGTACGGAGGAACTGTTTTTT.

This clone was seen more than once but under ten times. The rearrangement links TRBV7-3 to TRBJ2-2; 7 bases are a match to TRBD2. V lost 5 bases to trimming and J lost 5 bases; unmatched junction nucleotides: 8. Per the germline V gene, CDR1 is SGHTA and CDR2 is FQGTGA. The CDR3 spans 15 residues. The CDR3 DNA reads TGTGCCAGCAGCCAGTCAGGGCGGGAGACCGGGGAGCTGTTTTTT. It codes for CASSQSGRETGELFF. Supplemented by reference TRBV7-3 and TRBJ2-2, the full variable domain reads GAGVSQTPSNKVTEKGKYVELRCDPISGHTALYWYRQSLGQGPEFLIYFQGTGAADDSGLPNDRFFAVRPEGSVSTLKIQRTERGDSAVYLCASSQSGRETGELFFGEGSRLTVL.

The chain employs TRBV19 and TRBJ2-1; D not certain. Germline loops: CDR1 LNHDA, CDR2 SQIVND (reference sequence). The CDR3 is made up of 14 amino acids. The ends were cut back, 11 bases at V and 0 bases at J, with 14 bases in the middle. CDR3 protein: CAPVPPSSYNEQFF. The CDR3 DNA sequence: TGTGCCCCAGTCCCCCCGAGCTCCTACAATGAGCAGTTCTTC. The whole variable domain, remainder taken from reference TRBV19 and TRBJ2-1, is DGGITQSPKYLFRKEGQNVTLSCEQNLNHDAMYWYRQDPGQGLRLIYYSQIVNDFQKGDIAEGYSVSREKKESFPLTVTSAQKNPTAFYLCAPVPPSSYNEQFFGPGTRLTVL.

V usage is TRBV7-2 and J usage is TRBJ2-1; no firm D call. V was cut by 4 bases and J by 10 bases, with 5 bases left in between. Germline CDR1 is SGHTA and CDR2 is FQGNSA. This CDR3 region has 10 residues. The CDR3 DNA is TGTGCCAGCAGCTACCGGGAGCAGTTCTTC. The encoded protein is CASSYREQFF.

The rearrangement uses TRBV7-2 and TRBJ2-7; D remains unclear. Trimming stripped 1 base from V and 6 bases from J, with 13 bases between. Looked up from germline, CDR1 is SGHTA and CDR2 is FQGNSA. CDR3 length: 14 residues. In nucleotides, the CDR3 is TGTGCCAGCAGCTTAGGGGTCGCTATTTCCGAGCAGTACTTC. Translated, it gives CASSLGVAISEQYF.

This clone was detected once. The gene calls are TRBV14 and TRBJ1-3; D gene ambiguous. This CDR3 comprises 13 residues. The V end was cut by 1 base, the J end by 5 bases, with 6 bases between. Germline V gene data show CDR1 as SGHDN and CDR2 as FVKESK. The CDR3 DNA reads TGTGCCAGCAGCCAAGGTTTGAGAAACACCATATATTTT. It codes for CASSQGLRNTIYF.

The chain couples TRBV20-1 to TRBJ2-7; D uncertain. This CDR3 region has 10 residues. Germline-derived CDR1 and CDR2 are DFQATT and SNEGSKA (reference sequence). Trimming stripped 3 bases from V and 7 bases from J, with 7 bases between. The CDR3 nucleotides read TGCAGTGCTAGCCGTGAAGAGCAGTACTTC. Amino acids: CSASREEQYF.

This clone counts as medium-sized (0.01 to 0.1%). The chain combines TRBV13 with TRBJ1-1; 8 bases line up with TRBD1. The CDR3 has 15 amino acids. Per the germline V gene, CDR1 is PRHDT and CDR2 is FYEKMQ (reference sequence). With V trimmed by 5 bases and J by 4 bases, 9 bases remained unmatched. This chain's CDR3 is CASSTGQGGSTEAFF. CDR3 nucleotides: TGTGCCAGCAGCACCGGACAGGGAGGGAGCACTGAAGCTTTCTTT.

CDR3 protein: CASSVDPTRGNTGELFF. The CDR3 nucleotides are TGTGCCAGCAGCGTAGATCCAACTAGGGGAAACACCGGGGAGCTGTTTTTT. V and J are TRBV9 and TRBJ2-2; D possibly matches TRBD1 or TRBD2 (5 bases each). The length of the CDR3 is 17 residues. V lost 0 bases, J lost 2 bases, and 14 bases lay in between. Per the germline V gene, CDR1 is SGDLS and CDR2 is YYNGEE.

The gene calls are TRBV7-3 and TRBJ2-1; TRBD2 matches 8 bases. The length of the CDR3 is 15 residues. Germline V gene sequence: CDR1 SGHTA, CDR2 FQGTGA. Trimming removed 5 bases from V and 8 bases from J; junction bases left unmatched: 11. The CDR3 nucleotides read TGTGCCAGCAGCCGCGCCCAGCGGGAGTTGGATGAGCAGTTCTTC. Protein: CASSRAQRELDEQFF.

This chain joins TRBV19 and TRBJ1-3, with 7 bases lining up with TRBD1. Germline trimming cut 7 bases from V and 0 bases from J; bases unmatched to any gene: 15. Per germline, CDR1 LNHDA and CDR2 SQIVND (reference sequence). The CDR3 extends over 18 amino acids. DNA of the CDR3: TGTGCCAGTACCCCACCCACAGGGGAATGGGCCTCTGGAAACACCATATATTTT. Its protein product is CASTPPTGEWASGNTIYF.